A selection of T cell receptor beta chains follows, all from one sample in a study of response to subunit inactivated influenza vaccine. One entry per CDR3 protein, called by TCRdb with MiXCR from the RT-PCR reads. This repertoire shows roughly 500,000 distinct CDR3 sequences, approximately 15% found once; its top ten account for less than 4%. This sample comprised CD4+ T cells sorted from PBMCs, obtained roughly 24 months after vaccination. These receptors were taken from a man aged 45-69 years who received an inactivated influenza vaccine. CDR3s include the opening cysteine and the closing phenylalanine or tryptophan. The D gene is left open where the match is weak. Clone size is stated in some rows and not others, as once, few, many or a class when expanded.

NA NA TRBJ2-3 TRBV7-9 CASSYVGADTQYF TGTGCCAGCAGCTACGTCGGAGCAGATACGCAGTATTTT
TRBD2 NA TRBJ2-3 TRBV3-1 CASSQDRTSGRQYTQYF TGTGCCAGCAGCCAAGATAGGACTAGCGGACGTCAATATACGCAGTATTTT
NA NA TRBJ2-7 TRBV11-3 CASSLGSNRREQYF TGTGCCAGCAGCTTAGGGTCTAACCGACGTGAGCAGTACTTC
TRBD2 few TRBJ2-7 TRBV27 CASTNRGVELGEQYF TGTGCCAGCACCAATCGGGGGGTGGAGCTTGGCGAGCAGTACTTC
TRBD2 few TRBJ2-1 TRBV29-1 CSGVPGLATNEQFF TGCAGCGGGGTACCGGGACTAGCAACCAATGAGCAGTTCTTC
TRBD1 few TRBJ1-1 TRBV30 CAWTRTGIQGAFF TGTGCCTGGACGAGGACAGGGATCCAGGGCGCTTTCTTT
NA NA TRBJ2-1 TRBV7-2 CASSLSRDKANEQFF TGTGCCAGCAGCTTAAGTCGGGACAAGGCTAATGAGCAGTTCTTC
NA NA TRBJ2-5 TRBV28 CASRLHQRETQYF TGTGCCAGCAGGCTACATCAACGAGAGACCCAGTACTTC
TRBD1 NA TRBJ1-4 TRBV6-5 CASSYSRGQGVFEKLFF TGTGCCAGCAGTTACTCGCGGGGACAGGGGGTTTTTGAAAAACTGTTTTTT
NA few TRBJ2-7 TRBV3-1 CASSLTNRDSYEQYF TGTGCCAGCAGCTTAACTAACAGGGACTCCTACGAGCAGTACTTC